This TCR beta chain was profiled in a study of T-cell reconstitution after alpha-beta-depleted transplantation in children (dated by TCRdb to the mid-2010s). About the study as a whole: T-cell immune reconstitution after TCRalphabeta/CD19-depleted allogeneic hematopoietic cell transplantation in children was quantitatively tracked in the study by means of TCR repertoire profiling.

Here is what the overall study found, with its caveats: The apparently early recovery of alphabetaT-cell counts about two months after transplant reportedly depended on only several hundred rapidly expanded clones that came from non-depleted graft cells. In some patients, high TCRbeta diversity at day 60 was attributed to recipient T cells and intrathymic progenitors that had survived conditioning. The frequencies of hyperexpanded clones fell over the following months, and after one year, T-cell counts and TCRbeta diversity were mostly attributed to newly produced T cells.

The label giving this sample's treatment or condition can be read as: allogeneic hematopoietic cell transplantation with graft depleted of TCRalphabeta T cells and CD19 B cells. TCRalphabeta/CD19-depleted allogeneic hematopoietic cell grafts were given to the transplant recipients, all of whom were children. In the case of this clonotype: No antigen is known for it. No base quality information exists; no much larger clone differs at one position.

The library came from PCR. Sequencing instrument: Illumina HiSeq 2500. To normalize quantification of the TCRbeta repertoire, the TCR libraries were built with molecular barcoding that relied on unique molecular identifiers. TCRdb took the public reads, trimmed them with fastp at Q25, ran MiXCR for clone calling and kept in-frame beta chains. Duplicate CDR3 protein sequences are folded into a single record with the most common DNA and genes. In all, the sample holds about 900,000 distinct CDR3 sequences, and around 30% of those were seen once. The top ten clones comprise about 28% of the sample. The CDR3 measures 14 amino acids from cysteine to phenylalanine. The CDR3 DNA has 42 bases and is translated from base 1. As encoded in the germline V gene, CDR1 is SGHRS while CDR2 is YFSETQ. The germline ends are 15 bases apart after V is trimmed by 7 bases and J by 5 bases.

This sequence was found in a boy younger than two who had a stem cell transplant for SCID, so the T cells may come from the graft donor. The chain couples TRBV5-1 to TRBJ2-2; perhaps TRBD1 is the D gene, with 6 bases matching. The sample here was PBMCs, mostly from graft donor cells, taken 360 days after TCRalphabeta/CD19-depleted stem cell transplant. The DNA sequence follows: TGCGCCAGCCTGTCCGGGACAATGACCGGGGAGCTGTTTTTT. The encoded protein is CASLSGTMTGELFF. With the rest looked up from the reference TRBV5-1 and TRBJ2-2 genes rather than sequenced, the full variable domain is KAGVTQTPRYLIKTRGQQVTLSCSPISGHRSVSWYQQTPGQGLQFLFEYFSETQRNKGNFPGRFSGRQFSNSRSEMNVSTLELGDSALYLCASLSGTMTGELFFGEGSRLTVL.